Each of the 5 T cell receptor beta chains below was sequenced from the same sample in a study of identical twins. Via MiXCR, TCRdb re-called the 5' RACE reads, giving one row per CDR3 protein. This table has hundreds of thousands of distinct CDR3 sequences, around an eighth appearing once. This sample was shared with a second study, whose subject was yellow fever vaccine responses in identical twins.

The sample comprised PBMCs. The receptors were gathered from a young woman in good health.

This clonotype has only a few counts. In DNA form, the CDR3 reads TGTGCTAGTGGCCCTGGAGAGACCCAGTACTTC. It is translated as CASGPGETQYF. The rearrangement joins TRBV12-5 to TRBJ2-5, with D uncertain. The CDR3 consists of 11 residues. Germline V gene data show CDR1 as LGHNT and CDR2 as FRNRAP. Trimming left V 6 bases short and J 4 bases short, with 6 bases between.

This clonotype has ten or more counts. The chain couples TRBV12-3 or TRBV12-4 to TRBJ2-7; 7 nucleotides match TRBD2. J was trimmed by 5 bases and V by 0 bases; bases with no gene match: 7. The length of the CDR3 is 15 residues. This chain's CDR3 is CASSLAPLGGNEQYF. DNA of the CDR3: TGTGCCAGCAGTTTAGCCCCCTTGGGAGGGAACGAGCAGTACTTC.

J is TRBJ2-7 and V is TRBV5-5, with TRBD1 identical over 7 bases. There are 14 residues in the CDR3. J lost 1 base, V lost 4 bases, and 5 bases had no gene match. CDR1 is SGHKS, CDR2 YYEKEE, per germline (reference sequence). The CDR3 DNA reads TGTGCCAGCAGCCCCGGACAGGTTTCCTACGAGCAGTACGTC. Its protein product is CASSPGQVSYEQYV.

This sequence joins TRBV5-1 and TRBJ1-5; 7 bases align to TRBD1. Unmatched junction bases numbered 4, after V lost 4 bases and J lost 3 bases. The CDR3 consists of 14 residues. Germline V lookup: CDR1 SGHRS, CDR2 YFSETQ. CDR3 in DNA: TGCGCCAGCAGCATTACAGGGGACAATCAGCCCCAGCATTTT. It yields the protein CASSITGDNQPQHF.

A few counts support this clonotype. The V and J genes are TRBV10-3 and TRBJ2-6; D is ambiguous. Trimming stripped 3 bases from V and 3 bases from J, with 6 bases between. Germline CDR1 ENHRY, CDR2 SYGVKD. This CDR3 contains 14 residues. The chain's CDR3 is CAISDGFGANVLTF. The CDR3 coding sequence is TGTGCCATCAGTGACGGATTTGGGGCCAACGTCCTGACTTTC.